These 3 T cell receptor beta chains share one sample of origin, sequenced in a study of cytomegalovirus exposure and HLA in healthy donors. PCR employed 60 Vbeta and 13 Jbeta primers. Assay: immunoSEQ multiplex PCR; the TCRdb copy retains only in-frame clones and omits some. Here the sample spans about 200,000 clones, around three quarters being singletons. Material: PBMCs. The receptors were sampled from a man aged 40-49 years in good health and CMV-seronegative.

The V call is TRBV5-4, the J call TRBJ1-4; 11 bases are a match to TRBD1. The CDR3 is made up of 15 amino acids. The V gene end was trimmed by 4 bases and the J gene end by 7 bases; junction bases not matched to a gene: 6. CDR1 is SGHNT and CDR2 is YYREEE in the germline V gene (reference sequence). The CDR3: CASSAAGTGGEKLFF. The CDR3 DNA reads TGTGCCAGCAGCGCGGCCGGGACAGGGGGTGAAAAACTGTTTTTT.

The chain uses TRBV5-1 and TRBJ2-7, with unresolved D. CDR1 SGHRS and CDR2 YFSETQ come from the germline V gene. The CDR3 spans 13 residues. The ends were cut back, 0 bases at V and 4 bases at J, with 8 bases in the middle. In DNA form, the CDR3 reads TGCGCCAGCAGCTTGGCGGAGACTTACGAGCAGTACTTC. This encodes CASSLAETYEQYF. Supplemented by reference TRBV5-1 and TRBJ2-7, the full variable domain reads KAGVTQTPRYLIKTRGQQVTLSCSPISGHRSVSWYQQTPGQGLQFLFEYFSETQRNKGNFPGRFSGRQFSNSRSEMNVSTLELGDSALYLCASSLAETYEQYFGPGTRLTVT.

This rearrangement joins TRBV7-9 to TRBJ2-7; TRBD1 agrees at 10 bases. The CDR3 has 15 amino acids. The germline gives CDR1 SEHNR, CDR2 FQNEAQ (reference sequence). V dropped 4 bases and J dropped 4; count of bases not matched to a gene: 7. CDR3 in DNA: TGTGCCAGCAGCTCAGGACAGGGGGTATCGTACGAGCAGTACTTC. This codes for CASSSGQGVSYEQYF.